This T cell receptor (beta chain) is from a study of blood T cell repertoires in COVID-19. As handled by the study authors: It was from reference gene primer amplification that nucleated cell counts were estimated. Only in-frame clones appear in the TCRdb table, and some are missing; sequencing was by immunoSEQ multiplex PCR. D and trimming were read from the DNA, whereas the V and J calls and clone size are those reported in that table. The sample yields 81,000 or so clones, around 89% seen once. The CDR3 is 13 amino acids. Trimming removed 2 bases at V and 4 bases at J, with 8 bases between. The germline gives CDR1 SGHAT, CDR2 FQNNGV.

This TCR derives from a man between 70 and 80 years old with active or convalescent COVID-19. The specimen was peripheral blood. The chain recombines TRBV11-2 with TRBJ1-2, with unresolved D. This chain's CDR3 is CASSLPGSYGYTF. The CDR3 DNA sequence: TGTGCCAGCAGCTTACCGGGGAGCTATGGCTACACCTTC.